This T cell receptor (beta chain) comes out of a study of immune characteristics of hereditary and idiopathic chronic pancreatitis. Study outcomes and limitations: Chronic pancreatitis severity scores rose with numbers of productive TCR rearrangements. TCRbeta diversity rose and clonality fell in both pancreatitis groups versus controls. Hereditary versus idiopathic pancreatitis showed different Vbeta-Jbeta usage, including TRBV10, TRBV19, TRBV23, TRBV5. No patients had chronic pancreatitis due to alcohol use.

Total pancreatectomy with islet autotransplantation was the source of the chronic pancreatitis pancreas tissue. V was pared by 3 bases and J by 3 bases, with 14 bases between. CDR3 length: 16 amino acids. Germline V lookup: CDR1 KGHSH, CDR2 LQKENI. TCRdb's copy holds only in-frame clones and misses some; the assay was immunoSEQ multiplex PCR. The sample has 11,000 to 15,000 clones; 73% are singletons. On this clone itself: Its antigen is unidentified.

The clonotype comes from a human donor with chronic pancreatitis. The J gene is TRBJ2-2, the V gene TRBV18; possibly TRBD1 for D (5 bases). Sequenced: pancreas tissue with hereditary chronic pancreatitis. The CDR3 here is CASSPGARGDTGELFF. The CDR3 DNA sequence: TGTGCCAGCTCACCTGGGGCCCGAGGCGACACCGGGGAGCTGTTTTTT.